This T cell receptor (beta chain) stems from a study of cytomegalovirus exposure and HLA in healthy donors. Study outcomes and limitations: Common viral pathogens seemed, in a later analysis, to connect with several of the most significant clusters. It was reported in a later analysis that an Asian-associated ancestry cluster showed fewer N-insertions than the roughly 710-donor mean.

Primers: 60 Vbeta forward and 13 Jbeta reverse. Under the authors' procedure: Later, an analysis found 65 million to 85 million unique TCR beta chains, and about 10 million of these were shared. TCRdb's copy holds only in-frame clones and misses some; the assay was immunoSEQ multiplex PCR. From that table come the V and J calls and clone size; the DNA was used to work out D and trimming. The sample includes roughly 80,000 clones, around 58% seen only once; the top ten take 4.5% to 6%. Germline loops: CDR1 SNHLY, CDR2 FYNNEI. Trimming removed 6 bases at V and 0 bases at J, with 15 bases between. The CDR3 length is 15 residues. Concerning this clone: Its antigen is as yet unknown.

The rearrangement joins TRBV2 to TRBJ2-7; D is ambiguous. This TCR was recovered from a man between 25 and 39 years old in good health and CMV-seropositive. Sequencing used PBMCs. The CDR3 spells CASRENPSGSYEQYF. The CDR3 region has the DNA TGTGCCAGCAGAGAGAACCCGTCGGGCTCCTACGAGCAGTACTTC.